This note documents a single TCR beta chain sequence. Antigen specificity is unknown. This record comes from a study of shared clonotypes between healthy human individuals. Germline V CDR1 and CDR2: MDHEN, SYDVKM. This CDR3 contains 16 residues. Trimming took 2 bases from V and 5 from J; bases not matched to a gene: 5. General observations from the study: It was anticipated that sequencing depth would influence how many clonotypes donors shared.

The authors' processing: Filtering was not the same, since immunoSEQ gave junction-only sequences without quality scores. TCRdb's copy holds only in-frame clones and misses some; the assay was immunoSEQ multiplex PCR. V, J and clone size are those of that table, while D and trimming were read from the DNA. This sample has approximately 840,000 clones, with around 96% found just once. Positively selected for CCR7, the CD45RO-negative cells used as naive CD8 cells excluded terminally differentiated effector memory CD45RA+ cells. The donors were adults (healthy and HIV-negative) with no recent acute infections or vaccinations.

Sequencing was carried out using naive CD8+ T cells sorted from blood. The gene calls are TRBV28 and TRBJ2-1, with 11 bases that match TRBD2. The source of this sequence is a man aged 30 to 39 in good health. CDR3 in amino acids: CASSLTGLAGNNEQFF. In DNA form, the CDR3 reads TGTGCCAGCAGTTTAACCGGACTAGCGGGTAACAATGAGCAGTTCTTC.